The 16 T cell receptor beta chains reported below all come from one sample, sequenced in a study of cytomegalovirus exposure and HLA in healthy donors. With 60 Vbeta and 13 Jbeta primers, the PCR was carried out. The protocol was immunoSEQ multiplex PCR, while the TCRdb copy is restricted to in-frame clones and leaves out a portion. Altogether 200,000 to 250,000 clones are present, 70% to 85% being singletons, with the ten largest covering 0.55% to 0.7%. Sequences were obtained from PBMCs. These receptors all come from a woman in her 40s in good health and CMV-seronegative.

This clone was counted a few times. The chain has TRBV6-1 and TRBJ1-2; TRBD1 agrees at 7 bases. The germline V gene has CDR1 MNHNS and CDR2 SASEGT. This CDR3 spans 15 amino acids. V trimming: 0 bases; J trimming: 8 bases; junction bases outside the gene matches: 9. CDR3 bases: TGTGCCAGCAGTGAAGCCCCAGACAGGGTTCGAGGCTACACCTTC. Its translation: CASSEAPDRVRGYTF.

This chain uses TRBV7-9 with TRBJ1-1; D perhaps matches TRBD1 (6 bases). There are 18 residues in the CDR3. Trimming removed 4 bases from V and 1 base from J, with 22 bases in between. Germline CDR1 and CDR2: SEHNR and FQNEAQ (reference sequence). CDR3 sequence (DNA): TGTGCCAGCAGCTCCGGTGGAGGTCAACGACAGGCGAACACTGAAGCTTTCTTT. Translated, it gives CASSSGGGQRQANTEAFF.

This chain uses TRBV5-8 with TRBJ2-6; 10 bases are a match to TRBD1. The CDR3 runs to 17 residues. Trimming cost V 6 bases and J 4 bases; bases outside gene matches: 10. CDR1 and CDR2 (germline): SGHTS, YDEGEE. As DNA, the CDR3 is TGTGCCAGCACCTCGGGACAGGGGATCTTCGGGGCCAACGTCCTGACTTTC. The encoded protein is CASTSGQGIFGANVLTF.

About this clone itself: Other DNA variants within this sample encode the same CDR3. The chain combines TRBV5-1 with TRBJ2-3, with D uncertain. This CDR3 has 13 residues. Trimming removed 0 bases from V and 1 base from J, with 3 bases in between. Germline assignment: CDR1 SGHRS and CDR2 YFSETQ. The CDR3 region is CASSLGGTDTQYF. For the CDR3, the DNA is TGCGCCAGCAGCTTGGGAGGCACAGATACGCAGTATTTT.

V and J are TRBV21-1 and TRBJ1-1; the table's TRBD1 call for D was not verified on the DNA. TRBV21-1 is a known pseudogene. The CDR3 sequence is 18 residues long. This chain's CDR3 is CASSKKLGDRDVGTEAFF. The CDR3 region has the DNA TGTGCCAGCAGCAAAAAGTTGGGGGACAGGGATGTCGGCACTGAAGCTTTCTTT.

This rearrangement joins TRBV15 to TRBJ2-3, with 10 bases that match TRBD2. Per germline, CDR1 LNHNV and CDR2 YYDKDF (reference sequence). Germline trimming cut 4 bases from V and 1 base from J; bases unmatched to any gene: 2. This CDR3 has 15 amino acids. In DNA form, the CDR3 reads TGTGCCACCAGCACCGGGACTAGCGGCACAGATACGCAGTATTTT. Translation: CATSTGTSGTDTQYF.

The chain has TRBV9 and TRBJ1-1; TRBD1 might be the D (5 bases). V lost 7 bases to trimming and J lost 0 bases, with 10 bases between them. Germline-derived CDR1 and CDR2 are SGDLS and YYNGEE. CDR3 length: 13 residues. This chain's CDR3 is CASSGFMNTEAFF. The CDR3 nucleotides read TGTGCCAGCTCAGGGTTCATGAACACTGAAGCTTTCTTT.

The V gene is TRBV9, the J gene TRBJ2-6; TRBD1 might be the D (6 bases). The CDR3 totals 19 residues. Germline V lookup: CDR1 SGDLS, CDR2 YYNGEE. V was shortened by 3 bases and J by 1 base, with 20 bases between the two germline ends. The CDR3 loop is CASSAFLGRGYSGANVLTF. CDR3 bases: TGTGCCAGCAGCGCGTTTTTGGGCAGGGGCTATTCTGGGGCCAACGTCCTGACTTTC.

This chain links TRBV30 with TRBJ2-1; 7 nucleotides line up with TRBD1. Losses at the gene ends were 2 bases for V and 10 bases for J; bases not matched to a gene: 2. This CDR3 comprises 11 residues. In germline, CDR1 is GTSNPN, CDR2 SVGIG (reference sequence). The CDR3 loop reads CAWSRDSEQFF. DNA of the CDR3: TGTGCCTGGAGTAGGGACAGCGAGCAGTTCTTC.

This clone came up a few times. J is TRBJ1-1 and V is TRBV6-1; TRBD1 matches 9 bases. The CDR3 runs to 15 residues. Germline V gene data show CDR1 as MNHNS and CDR2 as SASEGT. V was clipped by 4 bases and J by 5 bases; unmatched bases: 8. In DNA, the CDR3 is TGTGCCAGCAGTGGTTCCGGACAGGGGCGGACTGAAGCTTTCTTT. It codes for CASSGSGQGRTEAFF.

CDR3 bases: TGTGCCAGCAGCTCCCCGGCCCAGGGGACTGAAGCTTTCTTT. Encoded protein: CASSSPAQGTEAFF. The chain combines TRBV7-9 with TRBJ1-1; D perhaps matches TRBD1 (6 bases). The V gene lost 4 bases and the J gene lost 5 bases, with 14 bases spanning the gap. CDR1 and CDR2 from the germline V gene are SEHNR and FQNEAQ (reference sequence). This CDR3 has 14 residues.

The chain links TRBV5-4 to TRBJ1-1, with 8 positions matching TRBD1. CDR1 is SGHNT and CDR2 is YYREEE in the germline V gene (reference sequence). There are 15 residues in the CDR3. The V segment lost 2 bases and the J segment 1 base; nucleotides outside the gene matches: 4. CDR3 DNA sequence: TGTGCCAGCAGCTTACAGGGGGTGGGGAACACTGAAGCTTTCTTT. Translated: CASSLQGVGNTEAFF.

This chain uses TRBV27 with TRBJ2-2; possibly TRBD1 for D (6 bases). From germline, CDR1 is MNHEY and CDR2 SMNVEV (reference sequence). This CDR3 is built from 16 residues. V was pared by 0 bases and J by 5 bases, with 13 bases between. The CDR3 sequence is CASSLSPGQPTGELFF. Written as DNA, the CDR3 is TGTGCCAGCAGTTTATCACCGGGACAACCTACCGGGGAGCTGTTTTTT.

This chain joins TRBV2 and TRBJ2-2; D may be TRBD2 (5 bases). V lost 3 bases to trimming and J lost 2 bases, with 10 bases between them. Germline CDR1 SNHLY, CDR2 FYNNEI. The CDR3 is 15 residues long. The CDR3 protein is CASSDLGSNTGELFF. The CDR3 nucleotides read TGTGCCAGCAGTGACCTTGGGAGTAACACCGGGGAGCTGTTTTTT.

The chain's CDR3 is CASSPLTVGTLNTEAFF. For the CDR3, the DNA is TGTGCCAGCTCACCTCTCACAGTGGGGACTCTGAACACTGAAGCTTTCTTT. The chain employs TRBV18 and TRBJ1-1; TRBD1 is a possible D gene (5 bases). This CDR3 comprises 17 residues. With 3 bases removed from V and 0 bases from J, the gap between germline ends came to 17 bases. Germline V CDR1 and CDR2: KGHSH, LQKENI. Based on the CDR3 plus reference TRBV18 and TRBJ1-1, the full variable domain is NAGVMQNPRHLVRRRGQEARLRCSPMKGHSHVYWYRQLPEEGLKFMVYLQKENIIDESGMPKERFSAEFPKEGPSILRIQQVVRGDSAAYFCASSPLTVGTLNTEAFFGQGTRLTVV.

This chain connects TRBV2 to TRBJ2-5; TRBD2 matches 9 bases. V lost 10 bases to trimming and J lost 4 bases; unmatched junction nucleotides: 10. The germline CDR1 and CDR2 sequences are SNHLY and FYNNEI. The CDR3 has 14 amino acids. CDR3 bases: TGTGCCACCCACTCTAGCGGGGCCCTAGAGACCCAGTACTTC. Translated: CATHSSGALETQYF.